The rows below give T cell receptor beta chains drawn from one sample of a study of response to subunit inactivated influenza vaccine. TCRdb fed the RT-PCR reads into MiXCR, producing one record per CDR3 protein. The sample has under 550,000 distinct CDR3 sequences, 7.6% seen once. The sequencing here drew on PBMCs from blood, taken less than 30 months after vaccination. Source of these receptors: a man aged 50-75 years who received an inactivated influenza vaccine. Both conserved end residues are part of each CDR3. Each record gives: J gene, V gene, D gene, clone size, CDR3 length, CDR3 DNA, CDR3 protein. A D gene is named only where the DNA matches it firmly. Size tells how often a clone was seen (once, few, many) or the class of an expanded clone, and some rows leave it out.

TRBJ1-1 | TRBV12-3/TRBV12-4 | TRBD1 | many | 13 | TGTGCCAGCAGCGACAGGGGGGGGACTGAAGCTTTCTTT | CASSDRGGTEAFF
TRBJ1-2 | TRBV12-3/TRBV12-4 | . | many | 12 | TGTGCCAGCAGTCACGGGTCTCATGGCTACACCTTC | CASSHGSHGYTF
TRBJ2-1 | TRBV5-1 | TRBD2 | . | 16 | TGCGCCAGCAGCTCGGACAGCGGGAGGTCCGGCAATGAGCAGTTCTTC | CASSSDSGRSGNEQFF
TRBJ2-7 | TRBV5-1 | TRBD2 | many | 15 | TGCGCCAGCAGCTCGACTAGCGGGATAACCTACGAGCAGTACTTC | CASSSTSGITYEQYF
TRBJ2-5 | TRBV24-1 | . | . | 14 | TGTGCCACCAGTGATACGCGGCGCCAAGAGACCCAGTACTTC | CATSDTRRQETQYF
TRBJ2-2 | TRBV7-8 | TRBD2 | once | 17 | TGTGCCAGCAGCTCCTTGGGGGCGGGGGGTCGGACCGGGGAGCTGTTTTTT | CASSSLGAGGRTGELFF
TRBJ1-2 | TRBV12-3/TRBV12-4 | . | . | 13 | TGTGCCAGCACCTCAGGGGTACCGTATGGCTACACCTTC | CASTSGVPYGYTF
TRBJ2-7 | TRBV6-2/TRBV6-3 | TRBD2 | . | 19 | TGTGCCAGCAGTTACTCCCCGACTAGCGGGGCGCGGGTACCCTACGAGCAGTACTTC | CASSYSPTSGARVPYEQYF
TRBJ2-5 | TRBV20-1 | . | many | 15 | TGCAGTGCTAGAGATACGGGCCCGTACCAAGAGACCCAGTACTTC | CSARDTGPYQETQYF
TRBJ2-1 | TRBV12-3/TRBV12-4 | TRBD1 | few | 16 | TGTGCCAGCAGTTGGGAGGAGGGACAGGGATACAATGAGCAGTTCTTC | CASSWEEGQGYNEQFF
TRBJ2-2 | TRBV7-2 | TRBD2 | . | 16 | TGTGCCAGCAGCTTAATGGCTAGCGGGGGGTTCGGGGAGCTGTTTTTT | CASSLMASGGFGELFF
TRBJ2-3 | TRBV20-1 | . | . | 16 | TGCAGTGCTAGGGAACCAGCGGGTCCCTCCACAGATACGCAGTATTTT | CSAREPAGPSTDTQYF
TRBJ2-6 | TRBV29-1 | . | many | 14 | TGCAGCGTTTCCCGGGGCTCTGGGGCCAACGTCCTGACTTTC | CSVSRGSGANVLTF
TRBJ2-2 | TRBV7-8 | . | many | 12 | TGTGCCAGCAGCTCAAGCACCGGGGAGCTGTTTTTT | CASSSSTGELFF
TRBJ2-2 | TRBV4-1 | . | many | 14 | TGCGCCAGCAGCCAACGGACGAACACCGGGGAGCTGTTTTTT | CASSQRTNTGELFF
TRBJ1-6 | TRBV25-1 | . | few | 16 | TGTGCCAGCAGTGCCGCCGGGCAGATCTATAATTCACCCCTCCACTTT | CASSAAGQIYNSPLHF
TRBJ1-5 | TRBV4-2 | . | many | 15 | TGTGCCAGCAGCCAAGTGCGGGGGGAGGATCAGCCCCAGCATTTT | CASSQVRGEDQPQHF
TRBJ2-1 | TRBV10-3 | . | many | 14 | TGTGCCATCAGTGAAGAGGGGACCTACAATGAGCAGTTCTTC | CAISEEGTYNEQFF
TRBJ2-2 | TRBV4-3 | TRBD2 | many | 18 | TGCGCCAGCAGCCAAGATGGGTTCGCTAGCGGGGGGCCCGGGGAGCTGTTTTTT | CASSQDGFASGGPGELFF
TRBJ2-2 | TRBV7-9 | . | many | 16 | TGTGCCAGCAGCCCCGGGCCGGGGGCAACGGGCGGGGAGCTGTTTTTT | CASSPGPGATGGELFF
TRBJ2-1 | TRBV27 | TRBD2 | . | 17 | TGTGCCAGCAGTTTACTAGCGGGGGGGCCGTCGGGGAATGAGCAGTTCTTC | CASSLLAGGPSGNEQFF
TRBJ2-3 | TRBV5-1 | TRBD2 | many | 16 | TGCGCCAGCAGCCTGACTAGCGGGAGTACCACAGATACGCAGTATTTT | CASSLTSGSTTDTQYF
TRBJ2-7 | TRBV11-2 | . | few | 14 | TGTGCCAGCAGCTTAAGCGTCAGGGTGGACGAGCAGTACTTC | CASSLSVRVDEQYF
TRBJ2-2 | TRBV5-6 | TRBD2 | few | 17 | TGTGCCAGCAGCTTGGAACGGACTAGCTATCACACCGGGGAGCTGTTTTTT | CASSLERTSYHTGELFF
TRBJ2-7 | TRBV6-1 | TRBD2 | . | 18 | TGTGCCAGTGGGTACATGACTAGCGGGAGGTGGAAAGCGTACGAGCAGTACTTC | CASGYMTSGRWKAYEQYF
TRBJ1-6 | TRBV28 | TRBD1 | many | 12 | TGTGCCATAGGACGGACAGGGTCACCCCTCCACTTT | CAIGRTGSPLHF
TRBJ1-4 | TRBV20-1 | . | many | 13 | TGCAGTGCTACAGGGCCAAAGTGGGAAAAACTGTTTTTT | CSATGPKWEKLFF
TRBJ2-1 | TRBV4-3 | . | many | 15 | TGCGCCAGCAGCCCGGGCGGGACTGTCTCCAATGAGCAGTTCTTC | CASSPGGTVSNEQFF
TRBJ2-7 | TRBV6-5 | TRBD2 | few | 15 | TGTGCCAGCAGTTACTTAGCGGGAGGGACCTACGAGCAGTACTTC | CASSYLAGGTYEQYF
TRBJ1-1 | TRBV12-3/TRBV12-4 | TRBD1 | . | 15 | TGTGCCAGCAGCTTACGACAGGGGGCTTTAACTGAAGCTTTCTTT | CASSLRQGALTEAFF
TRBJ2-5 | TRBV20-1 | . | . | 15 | TGCAGTGCTAGAGATCTTGTCTCCCCTCAAGAGACCCAGTACTTC | CSARDLVSPQETQYF
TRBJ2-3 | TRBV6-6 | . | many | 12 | TGTGCCAGCAGTTGGAGTTCAGATACGCAGTATTTT | CASSWSSDTQYF
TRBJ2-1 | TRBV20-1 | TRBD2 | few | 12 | TGCAGTGCTAGATGGGGGGGGGTTGAGCAGTTCTTC | CSARWGGVEQFF
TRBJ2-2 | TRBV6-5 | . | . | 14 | TGTGCCAGCAGTTTGTACAGGGACCCCGGGGAGCTGTTTTTT | CASSLYRDPGELFF
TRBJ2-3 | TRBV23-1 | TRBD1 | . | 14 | TGCGCCAGCAGCCGGACAGGGAGGCCAGATACGCAGTATTTT | CASSRTGRPDTQYF
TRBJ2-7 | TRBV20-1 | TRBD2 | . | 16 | TGCAGTGCTAGAGATCGTTCATCTAGCGGGAGGCGCGAGCAGTACTTC | CSARDRSSSGRREQYF
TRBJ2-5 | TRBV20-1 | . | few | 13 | TGCAGTGCTAGCTTGGGGCTCCAAGAGACCCAGTACTTC | CSASLGLQETQYF
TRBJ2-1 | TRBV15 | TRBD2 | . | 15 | TGTGCCACCAGCAGGAGAGCGGGGACCTACAATGAGCAGTTCTTC | CATSRRAGTYNEQFF
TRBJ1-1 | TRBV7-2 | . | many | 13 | TGTGCCAGCAGCGAGGGATCATACACTGAAGCTTTCTTT | CASSEGSYTEAFF
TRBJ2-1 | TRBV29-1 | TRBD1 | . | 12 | TGCAGCGTTGGGGGGACAGGGGGTGTGCAGTTCTTC | CSVGGTGGVQFF
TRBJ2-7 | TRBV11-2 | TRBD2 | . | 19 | TGTGCCAGCAGCCGCGCCTCGGGTTCGCGGGGGGCTACCGGCTACGAGCAGTACTTC | CASSRASGSRGATGYEQYF
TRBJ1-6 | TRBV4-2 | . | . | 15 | TGTGCCAGCAGCCAAGATACGGGTAGCAGTTCACCCCTCCACTTT | CASSQDTGSSSPLHF
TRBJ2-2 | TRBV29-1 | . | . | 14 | TGCAGCGTTTACCCAGGGGAGGTGACCGGGGAGCTGTTTTTT | CSVYPGEVTGELFF
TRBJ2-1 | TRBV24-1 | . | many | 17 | TGTGCCACCAGTACCTCTAGCGCGATGACCTCCTACAATGAGCAGTTCTTC | CATSTSSAMTSYNEQFF
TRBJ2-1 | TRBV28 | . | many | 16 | TGTGCCAGCAGTTCACAGGCCACTAGCTCCTACAATGAGCAGTTCTTC | CASSSQATSSYNEQFF
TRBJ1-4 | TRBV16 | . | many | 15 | TGTGCCAGCAGCCAAACAAGGGGCGACAATGAAAAACTGTTTTTT | CASSQTRGDNEKLFF
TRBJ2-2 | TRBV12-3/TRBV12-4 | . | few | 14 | TGTGCCACCAGCCGGTTCGCGAACACCGGGGAGCTGTTTTTT | CATSRFANTGELFF
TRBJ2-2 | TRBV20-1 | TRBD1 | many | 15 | TGCAGTGCTAGTAAAGGGACAGGGGCCACCGGGGAGCTGTTTTTT | CSASKGTGATGELFF